The 7 T cell receptor beta chains presented below share a single source sample, sequenced in a study of cytomegalovirus exposure and HLA in healthy donors. Use of 60 Vbeta and 13 Jbeta primers characterized the PCR. Only in-frame clones appear in the TCRdb table, and some are missing; sequencing was by immunoSEQ multiplex PCR. This table holds 150,000 to 200,000 clones, roughly 80% found once. Material: PBMCs. These TCRs come from a female donor in good health and CMV-seronegative.

In DNA, the CDR3 is TGTGCCAGCAGTCCCGGGACAGGGGGCTTAGGCTACACCTTC. This sequence encodes CASSPGTGGLGYTF. V gene TRBV25-1 combines with J gene TRBJ1-2; TRBD1 agrees at 12 bases. Looked up from germline, CDR1 is MGHDK and CDR2 is SYGVNS. This CDR3 has 14 amino acids. V lost 5 bases, J lost 8 bases, and 6 bases stayed unmatched.

This clone was recorded a few times. The V call is TRBV5-1, the J call TRBJ2-3; maybe TRBD1 (6 bases). The V end lost 4 bases, the J end lost 0 bases, and 12 bases lay between the germline ends. In germline, CDR1 is SGHRS, CDR2 YFSETQ. This CDR3 has 15 residues. In DNA, the CDR3 is TGCGCCAGCAGCACCCAGGACAGTAGCACAGATACGCAGTATTTT. Translated, it gives CASSTQDSSTDTQYF.

J is TRBJ1-2 and V is TRBV21-1; TRBD1 was called by the table and not checked on the DNA. TRBV21-1 is classified as a pseudogene. The CDR3 sequence is 15 residues long. The CDR3 region is CASSKGRDKNYGYTF. CDR3 bases: TGTGCCAGCAGCAAGGGACGGGACAAGAACTATGGCTACACCTTC.

This chain uses TRBV29-1 with TRBJ2-7; possible D gene TRBD2, 7 bases. V lost 5 bases to trimming and J lost 7 bases, with 12 bases between them. Germline V gene data show CDR1 as SQVTM and CDR2 as ANQGSEA. This CDR3 is built from 11 residues. Here the CDR3 reads CSVQGGGEQYF. The DNA for the CDR3 is TGCAGCGTTCAAGGGGGGGGTGAGCAGTACTTC.

This clone showed up just a few times. The chain links TRBV4-1 to TRBJ2-1; possible D gene TRBD2, 5 bases. Per the germline V gene, CDR1 is MGHRA and CDR2 is YSYEKL. Between the trimmed V and J ends, which lost 0 bases and 4 bases, there was a span of 10 bases. This CDR3 region has 15 residues. DNA for the CDR3: TGCGCCAGCAGCCAAGATAGAGGGCGGTACAATGAGCAGTTCTTC. Translating it yields CASSQDRGRYNEQFF.

This clone appeared a few times. The chain links TRBV4-1 to TRBJ2-7, with 11 bases identical to TRBD1. Germline loops: CDR1 MGHRA, CDR2 YSYEKL. This CDR3 is built from 13 residues. The CDR3 DNA follows: TGCGCCAGCAGCCAAGATGTTCGGACAGGGGGCATAGTC. Amino acid sequence: CASSQDVRTGGIV.

J is TRBJ2-2 and V is TRBV11-1; 8 nucleotides agree with TRBD2. The V and J ends lost 2 bases and 1 base, in that order; junction bases with no gene match: 0. Germline V gene lookup returns CDR1 SGHAT and CDR2 FQDESV (reference sequence). The CDR3 length is 15 residues. The CDR3 loop is CASSLLAGNTGELFF. The CDR3 bases are TGTGCCAGCAGCTTACTAGCGGGGAACACCGGGGAGCTGTTTTTT.